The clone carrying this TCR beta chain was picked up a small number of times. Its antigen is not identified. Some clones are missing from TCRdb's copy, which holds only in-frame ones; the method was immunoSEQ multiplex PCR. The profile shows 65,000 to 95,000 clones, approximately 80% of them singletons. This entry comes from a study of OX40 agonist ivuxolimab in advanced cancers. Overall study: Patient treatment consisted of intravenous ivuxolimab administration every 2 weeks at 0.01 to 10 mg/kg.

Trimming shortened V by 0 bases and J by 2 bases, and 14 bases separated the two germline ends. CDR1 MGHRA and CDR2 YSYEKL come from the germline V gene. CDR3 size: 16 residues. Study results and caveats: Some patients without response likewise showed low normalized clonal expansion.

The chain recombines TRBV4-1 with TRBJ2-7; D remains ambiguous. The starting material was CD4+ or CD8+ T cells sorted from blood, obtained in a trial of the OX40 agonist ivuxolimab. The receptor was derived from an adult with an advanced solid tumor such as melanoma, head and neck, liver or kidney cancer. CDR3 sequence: CASSQDFGQFTYEQYF. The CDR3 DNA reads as TGCGCCAGCAGCCAAGATTTTGGGCAGTTTACCTACGAGCAGTACTTC.